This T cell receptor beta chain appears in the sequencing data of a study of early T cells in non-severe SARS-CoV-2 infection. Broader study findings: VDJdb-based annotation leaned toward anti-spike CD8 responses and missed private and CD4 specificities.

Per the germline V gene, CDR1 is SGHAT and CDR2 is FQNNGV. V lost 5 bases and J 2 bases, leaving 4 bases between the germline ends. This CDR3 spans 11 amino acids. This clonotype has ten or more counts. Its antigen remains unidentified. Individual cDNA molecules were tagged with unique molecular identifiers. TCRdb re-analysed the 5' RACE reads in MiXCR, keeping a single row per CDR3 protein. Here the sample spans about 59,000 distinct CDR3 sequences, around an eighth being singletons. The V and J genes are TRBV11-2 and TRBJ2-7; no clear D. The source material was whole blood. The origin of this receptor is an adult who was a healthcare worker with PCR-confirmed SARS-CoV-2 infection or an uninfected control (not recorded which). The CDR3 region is CASSTTYEQYF. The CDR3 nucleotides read TGTGCCAGCAGCACTACCTACGAGCAGTACTTC.